This entry features one TCR beta chain sequence. Profiled with immunoSEQ multiplex PCR; TCRdb holds only in-frame clones, not every one. The sample carries fewer than 200,000 clones, 88% recorded once. The CDR3 length is 15 residues. The germline gives CDR1 SGHTA, CDR2 FQGNSA. V was cut by 5 bases and J by 8 bases, with 20 bases left in between. The sample comes from a study of control samples from healthy donors and cancer patients. Sample: blood. The V and J genes are TRBV7-2 and TRBJ2-3; either TRBD1 or TRBD2 may supply D (6 bases each). The TCR sequence derives from a woman under 40 in good health. As DNA, the CDR3 is TGTGCCAGCAGCCCCCCCGCGCCGAGGGGGGTTACGCAGTATTTT. Translated: CASSPPAPRGVTQYF.